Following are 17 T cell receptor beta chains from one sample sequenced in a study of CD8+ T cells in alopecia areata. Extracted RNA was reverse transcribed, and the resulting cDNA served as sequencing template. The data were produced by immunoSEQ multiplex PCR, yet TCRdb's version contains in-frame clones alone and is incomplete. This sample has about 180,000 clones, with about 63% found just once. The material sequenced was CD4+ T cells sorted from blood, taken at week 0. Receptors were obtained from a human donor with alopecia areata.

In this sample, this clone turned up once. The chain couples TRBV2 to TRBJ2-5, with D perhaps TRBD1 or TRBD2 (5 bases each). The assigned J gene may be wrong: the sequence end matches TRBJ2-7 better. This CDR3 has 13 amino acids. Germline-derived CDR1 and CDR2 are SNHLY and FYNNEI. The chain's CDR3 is CASRGRNPYEQYF. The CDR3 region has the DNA TGTGCCAGCAGGGGACGAAACCCTTACGAGCAGTACTTC.

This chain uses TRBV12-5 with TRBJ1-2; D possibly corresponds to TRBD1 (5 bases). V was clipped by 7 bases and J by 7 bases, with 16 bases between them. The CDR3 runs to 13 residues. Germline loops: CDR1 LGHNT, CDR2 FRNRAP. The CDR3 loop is CASAPQGAGGYTF. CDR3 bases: TGTGCTAGTGCCCCTCAAGGGGCGGGTGGCTACACCTTC. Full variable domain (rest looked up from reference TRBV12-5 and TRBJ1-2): DARVTQTPRHKVTEMGQEVTMRCQPILGHNTVFWYRQTMMQGLELLAYFRNRAPLDDSGMPKDRFSAEMPDATLATLKIQPSEPRDSAVYFCASAPQGAGGYTFGSGTRLTVV.

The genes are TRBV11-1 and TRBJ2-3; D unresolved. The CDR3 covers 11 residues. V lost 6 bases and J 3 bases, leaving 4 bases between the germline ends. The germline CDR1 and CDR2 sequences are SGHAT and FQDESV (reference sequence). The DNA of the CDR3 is TGTGCCAGCAGGGATACAGATACGCAGTATTTT. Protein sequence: CASRDTDTQYF.

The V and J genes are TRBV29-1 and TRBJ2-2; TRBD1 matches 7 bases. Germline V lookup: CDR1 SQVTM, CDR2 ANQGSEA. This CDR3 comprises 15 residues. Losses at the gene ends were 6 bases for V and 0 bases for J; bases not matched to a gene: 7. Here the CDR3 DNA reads TGCAGCGTACGGAGAGGACAGGCGAACACCGGGGAGCTGTTTTTT. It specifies CSVRRGQANTGELFF.

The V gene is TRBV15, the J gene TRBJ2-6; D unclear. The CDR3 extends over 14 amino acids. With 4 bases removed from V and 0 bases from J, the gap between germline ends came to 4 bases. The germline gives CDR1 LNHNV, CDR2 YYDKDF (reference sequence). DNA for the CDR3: TGTGCCACCAGCACCAACTCTGGGGCCAACGTCCTGACTTTC. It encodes CATSTNSGANVLTF.

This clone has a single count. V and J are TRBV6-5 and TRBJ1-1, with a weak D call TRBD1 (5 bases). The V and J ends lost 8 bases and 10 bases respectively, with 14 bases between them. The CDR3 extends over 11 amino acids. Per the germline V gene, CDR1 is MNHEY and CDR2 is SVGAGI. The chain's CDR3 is CASASGHGAFF. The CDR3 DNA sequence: TGTGCCAGCGCCTCAGGGCACGGAGCTTTCTTT.

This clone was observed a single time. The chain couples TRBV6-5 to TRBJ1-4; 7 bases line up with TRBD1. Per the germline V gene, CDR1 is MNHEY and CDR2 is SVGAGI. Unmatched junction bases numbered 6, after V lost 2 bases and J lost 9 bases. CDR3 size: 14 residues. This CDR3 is CASSYAGTEKKLFF. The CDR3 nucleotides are TGTGCCAGCAGTTACGCCGGGACAGAAAAAAAACTGTTTTTT.

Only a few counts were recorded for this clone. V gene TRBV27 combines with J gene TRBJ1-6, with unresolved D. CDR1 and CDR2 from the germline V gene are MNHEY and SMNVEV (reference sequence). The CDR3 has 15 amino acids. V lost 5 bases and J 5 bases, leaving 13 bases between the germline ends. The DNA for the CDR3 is TGTGCCAGCAGTCCCCCCGTGAATCATAATTCACCCCTCCACTTT. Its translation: CASSPPVNHNSPLHF.

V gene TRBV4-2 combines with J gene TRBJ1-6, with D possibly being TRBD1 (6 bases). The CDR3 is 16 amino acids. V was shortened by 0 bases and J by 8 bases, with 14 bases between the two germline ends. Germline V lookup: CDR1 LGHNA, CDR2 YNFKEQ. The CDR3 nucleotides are TGTGCCAGCAGCCAAGAAACAGGGCGTGTTGATTCACCCCTCCACTTT. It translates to CASSQETGRVDSPLHF.

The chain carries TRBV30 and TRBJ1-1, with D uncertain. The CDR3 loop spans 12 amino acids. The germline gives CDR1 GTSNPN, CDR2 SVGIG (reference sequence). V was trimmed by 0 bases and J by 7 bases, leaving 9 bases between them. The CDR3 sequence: CAWSVLGDEAFF. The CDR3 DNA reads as TGTGCCTGGAGTGTACTCGGAGATGAAGCTTTCTTT.

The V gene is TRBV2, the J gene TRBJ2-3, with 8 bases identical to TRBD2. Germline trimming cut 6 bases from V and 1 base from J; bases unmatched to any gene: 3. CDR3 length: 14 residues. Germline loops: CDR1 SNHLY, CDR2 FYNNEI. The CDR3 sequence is CASSTGGGTDTQYF. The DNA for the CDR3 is TGTGCCAGCAGCACGGGGGGGGGCACAGATACGCAGTATTTT. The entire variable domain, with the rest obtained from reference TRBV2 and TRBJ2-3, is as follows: EPEVTQTPSHQVTQMGQEVILRCVPISNHLYFYWYRQILGQKVEFLVSFYNNEISEKSEIFDDQFSVERPDGSNFTLKIRSTKLEDSAMYFCASSTGGGTDTQYFGPGTRLTVL.

DNA of the CDR3: TGTGCCTGGAGTGGCAGTCCGGACACTGAAGCTTTCTTT. Residues: CAWSGSPDTEAFF. The chain couples TRBV30 to TRBJ1-1; D call uncertain. Trimming removed 1 base from V and 3 bases from J, with 9 bases in between. The CDR3 runs to 13 residues. CDR1 is GTSNPN and CDR2 is SVGIG in the germline V gene (reference sequence). Filled out from reference TRBV30 and TRBJ1-1, the complete variable domain reads SQTIHQWPATLVQPVGSPLSLECTVEGTSNPNLYWYRQAAGRGLQLLFYSVGIGQISSEVPQNLSASRPQDRQFILSSKKLLLSDSGFYLCAWSGSPDTEAFFGQGTRLTVV.

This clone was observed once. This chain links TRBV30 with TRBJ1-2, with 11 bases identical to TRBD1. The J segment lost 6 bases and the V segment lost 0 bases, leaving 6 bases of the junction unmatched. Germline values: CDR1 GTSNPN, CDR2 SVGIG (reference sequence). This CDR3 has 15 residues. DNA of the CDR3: TGTGCCTGGAGTGTACTGCGGACAGGGGGCGATGGCTACACCTTC. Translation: CAWSVLRTGGDGYTF. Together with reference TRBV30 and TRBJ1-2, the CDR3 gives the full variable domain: SQTIHQWPATLVQPVGSPLSLECTVEGTSNPNLYWYRQAAGRGLQLLFYSVGIGQISSEVPQNLSASRPQDRQFILSSKKLLLSDSGFYLCAWSVLRTGGDGYTFGSGTRLTVV.

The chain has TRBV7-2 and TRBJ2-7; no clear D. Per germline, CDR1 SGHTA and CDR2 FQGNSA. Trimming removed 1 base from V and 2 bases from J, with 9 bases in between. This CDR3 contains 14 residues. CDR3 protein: CASSLEPGPYEQYF. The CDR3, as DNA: TGTGCCAGCAGCTTAGAACCAGGTCCCTACGAGCAGTACTTC. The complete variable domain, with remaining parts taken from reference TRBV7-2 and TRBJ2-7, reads GAGVSQSPSNKVTEKGKDVELRCDPISGHTALYWYRQSLGQGLEFLIYFQGNSAPDKSGLPSDRFSAERTGGSVSTLTIQRTQQEDSAVYLCASSLEPGPYEQYFGPGTRLTVT.

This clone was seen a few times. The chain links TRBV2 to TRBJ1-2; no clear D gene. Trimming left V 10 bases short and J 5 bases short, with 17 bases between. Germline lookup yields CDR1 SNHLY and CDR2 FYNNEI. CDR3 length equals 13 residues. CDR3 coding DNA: TGTGCCACTCGGTTTGAGACAACTTATGGCTACACCTTC. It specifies CATRFETTYGYTF.

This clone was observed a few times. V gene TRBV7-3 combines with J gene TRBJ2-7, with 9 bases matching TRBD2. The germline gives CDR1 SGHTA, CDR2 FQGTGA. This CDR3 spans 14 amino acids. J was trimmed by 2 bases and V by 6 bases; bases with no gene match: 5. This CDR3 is CASRSTSGAYEQYF. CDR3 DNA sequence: TGTGCCAGCAGGTCGACTAGCGGTGCCTACGAGCAGTACTTC.

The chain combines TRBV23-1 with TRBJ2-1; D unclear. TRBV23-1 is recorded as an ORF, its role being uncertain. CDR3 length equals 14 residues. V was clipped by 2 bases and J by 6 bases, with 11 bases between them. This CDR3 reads CASSQSWVGNEQFF. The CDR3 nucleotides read TGCGCCAGCAGTCAAAGTTGGGTAGGCAATGAGCAGTTCTTC.